This T cell receptor (beta chain) was identified in a study of identifying expanded T cells in peripheral blood. CDR1 SQVTM and CDR2 ANQGSEA come from the germline V gene. This CDR3 is 13 amino acids long. V was clipped by 4 bases and J by 10 bases; unmatched bases: 7. Broader study findings: Over approximately two and four weeks, about 15 and 19 clones changed, versus around 1.1 between replicates. Clone count variance between roughly 2-week samples rose with total template count.

The protocol was immunoSEQ multiplex PCR, while the TCRdb copy is restricted to in-frame clones and leaves out a portion. The sample consists of about 78,000 clones, about four fifths of them appearing once. As regards this clone: The antigen is not known.

Healthy donors had no documented immune events, such as infections, while sampled. The receptor was derived from a person aged 18-70 years in good health. The sequenced sample was blood. The genes are TRBV29-1 and TRBJ1-1, with 12 positions matching TRBD1. The CDR3, as DNA: TGCAGCGTTGCAACGGGACAGGGGGCTGTAGCTTTCTTT. It encodes CSVATGQGAVAFF.